Presented here are 27 T cell receptor beta chains from one specimen sequenced in a study of response to subunit inactivated influenza vaccine. TCRdb fed the RT-PCR reads into MiXCR, producing one record per CDR3 protein. The sample includes some 800,000 distinct CDR3 sequences, 20% to 25% of them seen just once. The specimen comprised PBMCs from blood, sampled about 5 days after vaccination. The origin of the receptors is a man aged 50-60 years who received an inactivated influenza vaccine.

In the case of this clonotype: The junction shows a germline mismatch at one end, possibly a read error. V is TRBV9 and J is TRBJ2-1, with 8 bases identical to TRBD1. From germline, CDR1 is SGDLS and CDR2 YYNGEE. CDR3 size: 15 residues. CDR3 region: CATSQDRGNYNEQFF. The CDR3 DNA sequence: TGTGCCACCAGCCAAGACAGGGGCAATTACAATGAGCAGTTCTTC.

In its sample, this clonotype was seen a few times. The chain carries TRBV20-1 and TRBJ2-3; tentative D call: TRBD1 (6 bases). CDR3 length: 15 residues. CDR1 and CDR2 (germline): DFQATT, SNEGSKA (reference sequence). Trimming took off 6 bases at V and 0 bases at J, with 16 bases between the two ends. CDR3 residues: CSAYDRTPSTDTQYF. CDR3 in DNA: TGCAGTGCCTACGACAGGACGCCTAGCACAGATACGCAGTATTTT.

This clonotype was counted only a few times. This chain joins TRBV20-1 and TRBJ2-7, with unresolved D. Trimming cost V 6 bases and J 1 base, with 16 bases left between them. This CDR3 comprises 14 residues. CDR1 is DFQATT, CDR2 SNEGSKA, per germline (reference sequence). CDR3 sequence (DNA): TGCAGTGCAACAGACCTACCACCTTCCTACGAGCAGTACTTC. It encodes CSATDLPPSYEQYF.

This clonotype appeared a few times. The chain uses TRBV5-1 and TRBJ2-1, with 12 bases matching TRBD2. Germline lookup yields CDR1 SGHRS and CDR2 YFSETQ. Trimming at V came to 4 bases and at J to 3 bases, leaving 5 bases not matched to a gene. The CDR3 has 16 residues. The CDR3 DNA reads TGCGCCAGCAGCGACGGACTAGCGGGAAACTACAATGAGCAGTTCTTC. Translated, it gives CASSDGLAGNYNEQFF.

Only a few counts were recorded for this clonotype. The rearrangement links TRBV2 to TRBJ2-3; D assignment may be TRBD1 or TRBD2 (5 bases each). The CDR3 sequence is 13 residues long. V was pared by 9 bases and J by 2 bases, with 12 bases between. The germline V gene has CDR1 SNHLY and CDR2 FYNNEI. CDR3 in DNA: TGTGCCAGGGTACAGGAGGACACAGATACGCAGTATTTT. This translates into CARVQEDTDTQYF.

V usage is TRBV5-1 and J usage is TRBJ2-4; either TRBD1 or TRBD2 may fit D (5 bases each). The V gene lost 3 bases and the J gene lost 0 bases, with 13 bases spanning the gap. Germline V gene data show CDR1 as SGHRS and CDR2 as YFSETQ. The CDR3 spans 16 residues. The CDR3 spells CASSWGSLGAKNIQYF. The CDR3 DNA sequence: TGCGCCAGCAGCTGGGGGTCCTTGGGAGCCAAAAACATTCAGTACTTC.

Only a few counts were recorded for this clonotype. At one end, the junction sequence differs from germline, possibly due to a read error. This rearrangement joins TRBV7-7 to TRBJ2-1; TRBD1 aligns across 9 bases. Germline lookup yields CDR1 SSHAT and CDR2 FNYEAQ (reference sequence). The CDR3 has 15 amino acids. The CDR3 protein is CASSLNRGLDNEQFF. The DNA for the CDR3 is TGTGCTAGCAGCTTAAACAGGGGGCTGGACAATGAGCAGTTCTTC.

This clonotype was detected only a few times. The CDR3 sequence: CSARGRDSGNEQFF. CDR3 coding DNA: TGCAGTGCTAGAGGAAGGGATAGTGGCAATGAGCAGTTCTTC. V gene TRBV20-1 combines with J gene TRBJ2-1; D is unresolved. Per germline, CDR1 DFQATT and CDR2 SNEGSKA (reference sequence). The CDR3 sequence is 14 residues long. Trimming pared 1 base from V and 6 bases from J, leaving 13 bases between.

V and J are TRBV3-1 and TRBJ2-1; the match to TRBD2 covers 8 bases. Germline V gene sequence: CDR1 LGHDT, CDR2 YNNKEL (reference sequence). The trim removed 4 bases at V and 7 bases at J, leaving 0 bases unmatched. The CDR3 is made up of 12 amino acids. The CDR3 loop reads CASSRLANEQFF. The CDR3 DNA reads TGTGCCAGCAGCCGACTAGCGAATGAGCAGTTCTTC.

This clonotype was picked up a small number of times. The chain recombines TRBV20-1 with TRBJ1-5, with TRBD1 matching 7 bases. This CDR3 spans 13 amino acids. The V gene's germline CDR1 is DFQATT and CDR2 SNEGSKA (reference sequence). Trimming removed 6 bases from V and 10 bases from J; junction bases left unmatched: 12. Here the CDR3 DNA reads TGCAGTGCAACTACAGGGGCCAAGTCCCCCCAGCATTTT. Its protein is CSATTGAKSPQHF.

This clonotype has a handful of counts. V is TRBV11-2 and J is TRBJ2-7; D is ambiguous. The CDR3 contains 19 residues. Trimming cost V 0 bases and J 12 bases, with 33 bases left between them. Germline loops: CDR1 SGHAT, CDR2 FQNNGV. The chain's CDR3 is CASSLDSTSTRRRRDSLYF. The DNA of the CDR3 is TGTGCCAGCAGCTTAGACTCCACCTCAACTCGACGTCGGCGTGACTCCCTGTACTTC.

J is TRBJ2-1 and V is TRBV4-3; tentative D call: TRBD2 (5 bases). Trimming took off 4 bases at V and 0 bases at J, with 13 bases between the two ends. The CDR3 has 16 residues. CDR1 and CDR2 (germline): LGHNA, YSLEER. The CDR3 reads CASSRETPSSYNEQFF. The CDR3 coding sequence is TGCGCCAGCAGCCGGGAGACTCCGAGCTCCTACAATGAGCAGTTCTTC.

This clonotype was seen a few times. The rearrangement links TRBV9 to TRBJ2-7; D might be TRBD1 (6 bases). Trimming removed 0 bases from V and 0 bases from J, with 10 bases in between. CDR1 is SGDLS, CDR2 YYNGEE, per germline. This CDR3 has 15 residues. Here the CDR3 reads CASSVGQVSSYEQYF. In DNA form, the CDR3 reads TGTGCCAGCAGCGTAGGACAGGTTAGCTCCTACGAGCAGTACTTC. Supplemented by reference TRBV9 and TRBJ2-7, the full variable domain reads DSGVTQTPKHLITATGQRVTLRCSPRSGDLSVYWYQQSLDQGLQFLIQYYNGEERAKGNILERFSAQQFPDLHSELNLSSLELGDSALYFCASSVGQVSSYEQYFGPGTRLTVT.

This chain connects TRBV20-1 to TRBJ1-1; D is unresolved. V was shortened by 0 bases and J by 6 bases, with 14 bases between the two germline ends. The CDR3 sequence is 14 residues long. Germline-derived CDR1 and CDR2 are DFQATT and SNEGSKA (reference sequence). In DNA, the CDR3 is TGCAGTGCTAGAGACCCGAACGGGCTTTCTGAAGCTTTCTTT. Protein: CSARDPNGLSEAFF.

There are many counts of this clonotype. The chain uses TRBV29-1 and TRBJ2-7, with D perhaps TRBD1 or TRBD2 (6 bases each). V was clipped by 0 bases and J by 4 bases, with 19 bases between them. The CDR3 totals 16 residues. Germline CDR1 is SQVTM and CDR2 is ANQGSEA. CDR3 loop: CSVEDPGDTSGYEQYF. CDR3 sequence (DNA): TGCAGCGTTGAAGATCCGGGGGACACCTCGGGATACGAGCAGTACTTC.

This clonotype has only a few counts. The V call is TRBV20-1, the J call TRBJ1-1, with TRBD1 matching over 7 bases. The CDR3 extends over 19 amino acids. V was pared by 0 bases and J by 5 bases, with 21 bases of the junction left unmatched. The germline V gene has CDR1 DFQATT and CDR2 SNEGSKA (reference sequence). CDR3 bases: TGCAGTGCTAGAGATGAGGGGGCAGGGAGGGTTATTAAGGCGACTGAAGCTTTCTTT. Translation gives CSARDEGAGRVIKATEAFF.

This clonotype was seen more than once but under ten times. The chain joins TRBV7-2 to TRBJ1-1; TRBD1 agrees at 8 bases. This CDR3 contains 14 residues. V trimming: 7 bases; J trimming: 0 bases; junction bases outside the gene matches: 4. Germline loops: CDR1 SGHTA, CDR2 FQGNSA. CDR3 amino acids: CASIRDRMNTEAFF. Here the CDR3 DNA reads TGTGCCAGCATCCGGGACAGGATGAACACTGAAGCTTTCTTT. The complete variable domain, with remaining parts taken from reference TRBV7-2 and TRBJ1-1, reads GAGVSQSPSNKVTEKGKDVELRCDPISGHTALYWYRQSLGQGLEFLIYFQGNSAPDKSGLPSDRFSAERTGGSVSTLTIQRTQQEDSAVYLCASIRDRMNTEAFFGQGTRLTVV.

V is TRBV6-2 or TRBV6-3 and J is TRBJ2-1; 11 positions match TRBD2. Per the germline V gene, CDR1 is MNHEY and CDR2 is SVGEGT. The V and J ends lost 7 bases and 6 bases, in that order; junction bases with no gene match: 14. This CDR3 has 17 amino acids. The CDR3 DNA reads TGTGCCAGCAATGGGGGTTTAGCTAGCGGGAGGTTCAATGAGCAGTTCTTC. Protein product: CASNGGLASGRFNEQFF.

This clonotype was seen a handful of times. The V gene is TRBV10-3, the J gene TRBJ2-2, with 9 positions matching TRBD1. From germline, CDR1 is ENHRY and CDR2 SYGVKD. This CDR3 is built from 14 residues. The trim removed 11 bases at V and 1 base at J, leaving 5 bases unmatched. CDR3 protein: CAVGTGKNTGELFF. CDR3 sequence (DNA): TGTGCCGTCGGGACAGGGAAGAACACCGGGGAGCTGTTTTTT.

This clonotype was counted only a few times. This rearrangement joins TRBV9 to TRBJ1-2; D is unclear. V was pared by 1 base and J by 2 bases, with 12 bases between. Germline values: CDR1 SGDLS, CDR2 YYNGEE. This CDR3 spans 15 amino acids. The DNA for the CDR3 is TGTGCCAGCAGCGTACTGGCTTCCGTCAACTATGGCTACACCTTC. The encoded protein is CASSVLASVNYGYTF.

A few counts support this clonotype. The CDR3 DNA reads as TGCAGTGCTAGAGATGGCCGAAGCTCTGGAAACACCATATATTTT. Translated: CSARDGRSSGNTIYF. V usage is TRBV20-1 and J usage is TRBJ1-3, with no clear D. V lost 0 bases to trimming and J lost 0 bases, with 9 bases between them. This CDR3 comprises 15 residues. Germline assignment: CDR1 DFQATT and CDR2 SNEGSKA (reference sequence).

The V gene is TRBV25-1, the J gene TRBJ2-3; 10 bases align to TRBD2. CDR3 size: 15 residues. V dropped 5 bases and J dropped 1; count of bases not matched to a gene: 3. The germline V gene encodes CDR1 MGHDK and CDR2 SYGVNS. The DNA for the CDR3 is TGTGCCAGCAGTAAGCGGGGGGGCCGCACAGATACGCAGTATTTT. Amino acid sequence: CASSKRGGRTDTQYF.

The chain combines TRBV20-1 with TRBJ2-5, with 7 bases that match TRBD2. Germline lookup yields CDR1 DFQATT and CDR2 SNEGSKA (reference sequence). The CDR3 extends over 12 amino acids. J lost 5 bases, V lost 2 bases, and 2 bases had no gene match. CDR3 region: CSARSGGETQYF. DNA of the CDR3: TGCAGTGCTAGATCGGGAGGTGAGACCCAGTACTTC.

This clonotype showed up just a few times. DNA of the CDR3: TGTGCCAGCTCCCCGCGGGGGGGTAACTACAATGAGCAGTTCTTC. This encodes CASSPRGGNYNEQFF. The chain couples TRBV18 to TRBJ2-1; 9 nucleotides align to TRBD2. V lost 6 bases and J lost 3; bases outside the gene matches: 6. The CDR3 is 15 amino acids. Per the germline V gene, CDR1 is KGHSH and CDR2 is LQKENI.

By frequency in the sample, this clonotype is medium-sized. The chain couples TRBV12-3 or TRBV12-4 to TRBJ2-3; maybe TRBD1 (6 bases). The CDR3 covers 15 residues. The V end was cut by 5 bases, the J end by 2 bases, with 14 bases between. CDR3 bases: TGTGCCAGCAGTCCTAGAAGGGGGTCCACAGATACGCAGTATTTT. Protein sequence: CASSPRRGSTDTQYF.

In its sample, this clonotype was seen a few times. V and J are TRBV4-3 and TRBJ2-7; D could derive from TRBD1 or TRBD2 (5 bases each). Trimming pared 4 bases from V and 0 bases from J, leaving 10 bases between. Germline V gives CDR1 LGHNA, CDR2 YSLEER. This CDR3 is 14 amino acids long. The CDR3 DNA is TGCGCCAGCAGCCGGGACGCGAGCTCCTACGAGCAGTACTTC. Amino acid sequence: CASSRDASSYEQYF.

The gene calls are TRBV12-3 or TRBV12-4 and TRBJ2-3; D remains ambiguous. CDR3 length: 15 residues. The ends were cut back, 6 bases at V and 1 base at J, with 14 bases in the middle. The CDR3 region has the DNA TGTGCCAGCAGGTCCTCCCTTTTAGGCACAGATACGCAGTATTTT. Translation gives CASRSSLLGTDTQYF.